This T cell receptor (beta chain) was captured by sequencing in a study of CD8+ T cells in alopecia areata. In the study overall: The percentage of affected scalp area served as the score of severity for treated patients.

It was cDNA, reverse transcribed from extracted RNA, that served as the sequencing template. Method: immunoSEQ multiplex PCR; TCRdb's copy keeps in-frame clones and lacks some. The sample yields more than 90,000 clones, about three fifths seen once. Overall study findings and caveats: Scalp lesions, especially in alopecia totalis/universalis, had higher clonality than normal scalp.

As to this clone: The antigen is not known.

Germline values: CDR1 SGHDT, CDR2 YYEEEE. This CDR3 contains 18 residues. Treatment reported: oral pan-JAK inhibitor, 5-10 mg twice daily. Specimen: CD8+ T cells sorted from blood, collected between weeks 55 and 65, from a patient treated with tofacitinib. The V gene is TRBV5-6, the J gene TRBJ2-5; either TRBD1 or TRBD2 may supply D (7 bases each). With the DNA end fitting TRBJ2-7 better, the J assignment may be wrong. The clonotype originates from a human donor with alopecia areata. CDR3 region: CASSPGGGGAFGSYEQYF. The CDR3 DNA follows: TGTGCCAGCAGCCCCGGGGGAGGGGGCGCATTTGGATCCTACGAGCAGTACTTC.